The T cell receptor beta chain under discussion was sequenced for a study of OX40 agonist ivuxolimab in advanced cancers. From germline, CDR1 is LNHNV and CDR2 YYDKDF (reference sequence). The CDR3 is 15 amino acids. V was pared by 3 bases and J by 2 bases, with 4 bases of the junction left unmatched. Here immunoSEQ multiplex PCR was the method, and the copy in TCRdb shows in-frame clones only, minus some. The sample carries 90,000 to 100,000 clones, around 87% recorded once. The clonotype originates from an adult with an advanced solid tumor such as melanoma, head and neck, liver or kidney cancer. J is TRBJ1-5 and V is TRBV15; 7 bases agree with TRBD1. The sample here was CD4+ or CD8+ T cells sorted from blood, taken in a trial of the OX40 agonist ivuxolimab. In DNA, the CDR3 is TGTGCCACCAGCAGGACAGGGTTGGGCAATCAGCCCCAGCATTTT. This gives the protein CATSRTGLGNQPQHF.